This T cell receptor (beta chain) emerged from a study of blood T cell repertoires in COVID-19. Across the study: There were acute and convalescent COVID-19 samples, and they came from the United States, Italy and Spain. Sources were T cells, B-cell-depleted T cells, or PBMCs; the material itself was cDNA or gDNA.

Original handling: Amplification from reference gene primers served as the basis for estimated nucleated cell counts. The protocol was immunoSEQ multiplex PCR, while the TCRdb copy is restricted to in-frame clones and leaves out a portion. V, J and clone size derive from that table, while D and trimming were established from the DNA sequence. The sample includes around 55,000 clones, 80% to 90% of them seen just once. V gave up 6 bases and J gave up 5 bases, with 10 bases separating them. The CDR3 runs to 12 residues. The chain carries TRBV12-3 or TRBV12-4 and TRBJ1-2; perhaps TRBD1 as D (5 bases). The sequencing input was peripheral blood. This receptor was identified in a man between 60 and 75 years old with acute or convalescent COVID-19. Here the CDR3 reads CASRQDPYGYTF. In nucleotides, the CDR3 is TGTGCCAGCAGACAGGACCCATATGGCTACACCTTC.